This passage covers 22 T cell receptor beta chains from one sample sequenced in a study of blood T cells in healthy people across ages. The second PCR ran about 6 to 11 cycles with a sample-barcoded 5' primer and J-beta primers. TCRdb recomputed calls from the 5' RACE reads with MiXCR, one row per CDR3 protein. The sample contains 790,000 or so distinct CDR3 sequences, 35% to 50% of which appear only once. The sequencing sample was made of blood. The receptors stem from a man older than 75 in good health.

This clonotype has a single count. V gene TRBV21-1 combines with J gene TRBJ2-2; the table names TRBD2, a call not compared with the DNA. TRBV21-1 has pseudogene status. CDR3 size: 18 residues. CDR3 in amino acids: CASSKIGLLPNTTGELFF. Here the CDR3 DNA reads TGTGCCAGCAGCAAAATCGGACTGCTTCCCAACACAACCGGGGAGCTGTTTTTT.

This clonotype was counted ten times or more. CDR3 in amino acids: CASSVSGSSYNEQFF. In DNA form, the CDR3 reads TGTGCCAGCAGCGTAAGCGGGAGTAGCTACAATGAGCAGTTCTTC. The chain has TRBV9 and TRBJ2-1; 8 nucleotides line up with TRBD2. Germline V gene lookup returns CDR1 SGDLS and CDR2 YYNGEE. Germline trimming cut 1 base from V and 3 bases from J; bases unmatched to any gene: 3. The CDR3 contains 15 residues.

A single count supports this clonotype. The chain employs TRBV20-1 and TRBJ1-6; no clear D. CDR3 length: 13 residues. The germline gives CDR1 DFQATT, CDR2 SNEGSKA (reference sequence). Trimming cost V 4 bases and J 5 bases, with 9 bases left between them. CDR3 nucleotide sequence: TGCAGTGCTATCCCGCAGAATAATTCACCCCTCCACTTT. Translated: CSAIPQNNSPLHF.

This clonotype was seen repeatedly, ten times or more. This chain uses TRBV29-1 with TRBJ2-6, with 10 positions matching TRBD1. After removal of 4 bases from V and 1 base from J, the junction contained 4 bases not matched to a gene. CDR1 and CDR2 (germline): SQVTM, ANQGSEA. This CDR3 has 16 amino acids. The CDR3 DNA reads TGCAGCGTTGGGGACAGGGGAGTTTCTGGGGCCAACGTCCTGACTTTC. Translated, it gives CSVGDRGVSGANVLTF.

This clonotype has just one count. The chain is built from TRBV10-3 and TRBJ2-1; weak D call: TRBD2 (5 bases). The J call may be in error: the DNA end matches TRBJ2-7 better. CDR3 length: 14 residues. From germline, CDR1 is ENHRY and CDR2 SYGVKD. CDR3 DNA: TGTGCCATCAGGAACCCATTGGGAGACAATGAGCAGTACTTC. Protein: CAIRNPLGDNEQYF.

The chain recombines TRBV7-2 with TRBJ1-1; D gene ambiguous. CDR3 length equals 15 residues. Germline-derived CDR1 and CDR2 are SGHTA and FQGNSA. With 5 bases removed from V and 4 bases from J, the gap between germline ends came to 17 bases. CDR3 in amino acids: CASSQTAGLGTEAFF. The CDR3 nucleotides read TGTGCCAGCAGCCAAACAGCGGGGTTGGGCACTGAAGCTTTCTTT.

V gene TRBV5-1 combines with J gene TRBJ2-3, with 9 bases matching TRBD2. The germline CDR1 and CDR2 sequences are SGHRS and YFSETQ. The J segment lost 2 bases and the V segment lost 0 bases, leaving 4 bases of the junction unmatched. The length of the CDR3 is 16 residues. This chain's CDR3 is CASSLGLAETTDTQYF. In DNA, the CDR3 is TGCGCCAGCAGCTTGGGACTAGCGGAGACCACAGATACGCAGTATTTT.

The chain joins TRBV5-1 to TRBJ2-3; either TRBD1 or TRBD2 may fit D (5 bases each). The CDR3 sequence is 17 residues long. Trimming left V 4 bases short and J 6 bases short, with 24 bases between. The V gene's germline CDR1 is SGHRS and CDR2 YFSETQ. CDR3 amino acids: CASSLGTRLAPRDTQYF. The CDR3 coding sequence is TGCGCCAGCAGCCTCGGGACCCGACTGGCTCCCCGGGATACGCAGTATTTT.

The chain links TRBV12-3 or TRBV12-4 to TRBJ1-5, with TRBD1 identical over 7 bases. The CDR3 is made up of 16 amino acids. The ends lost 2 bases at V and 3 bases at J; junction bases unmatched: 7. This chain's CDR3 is CASSLSGGINNQPQHF. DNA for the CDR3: TGTGCCAGCAGTTTATCAGGGGGGATCAACAATCAGCCCCAGCATTTT.

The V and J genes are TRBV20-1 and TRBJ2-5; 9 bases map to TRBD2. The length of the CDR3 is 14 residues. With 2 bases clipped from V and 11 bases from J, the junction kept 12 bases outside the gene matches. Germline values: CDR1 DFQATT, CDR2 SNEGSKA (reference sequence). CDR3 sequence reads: CSARPIAGDNEQYF. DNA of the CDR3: TGCAGTGCTAGACCTATAGCGGGAGACAATGAGCAGTACTTC.

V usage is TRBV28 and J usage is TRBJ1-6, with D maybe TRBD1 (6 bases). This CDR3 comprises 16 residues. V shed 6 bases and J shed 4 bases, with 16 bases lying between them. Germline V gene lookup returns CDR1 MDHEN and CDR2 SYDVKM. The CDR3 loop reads CASSPTGKGYNSPLHF. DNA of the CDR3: TGTGCCAGCAGCCCAACAGGGAAGGGGTATAATTCACCCCTCCACTTT.

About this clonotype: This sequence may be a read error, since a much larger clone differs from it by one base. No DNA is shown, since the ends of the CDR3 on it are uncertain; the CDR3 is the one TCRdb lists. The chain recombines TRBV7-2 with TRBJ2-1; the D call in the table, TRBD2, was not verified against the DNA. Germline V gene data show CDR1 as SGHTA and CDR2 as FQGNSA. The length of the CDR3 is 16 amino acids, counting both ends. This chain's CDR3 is CASSSTLGGSYNEQYF.

CDR3 amino acids: CASRPVGQGRSYEQYF. DNA for the CDR3: TGTGCCAGCCGACCAGTAGGGCAAGGACGCTCCTACGAGCAGTACTTC. This chain links TRBV2 with TRBJ2-7; D gene ambiguous. CDR1 SNHLY and CDR2 FYNNEI come from the germline V gene. The CDR3 runs to 16 residues. Deletions cut 8 bases from V and 0 bases from J, with 20 bases between.

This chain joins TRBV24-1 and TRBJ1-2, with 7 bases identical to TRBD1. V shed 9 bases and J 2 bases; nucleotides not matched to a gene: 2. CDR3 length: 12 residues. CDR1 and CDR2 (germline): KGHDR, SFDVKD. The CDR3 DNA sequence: TGTGCCACCTGGGACAGAAACTATGGCTACACCTTC. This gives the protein CATWDRNYGYTF.

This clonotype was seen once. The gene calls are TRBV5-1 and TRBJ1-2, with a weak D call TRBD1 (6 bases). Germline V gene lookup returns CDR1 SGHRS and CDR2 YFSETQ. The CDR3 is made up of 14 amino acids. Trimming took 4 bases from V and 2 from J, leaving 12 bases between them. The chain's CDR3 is CASSEQGGNYGYTF. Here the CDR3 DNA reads TGCGCCAGCAGCGAACAGGGTGGCAACTATGGCTACACCTTC.

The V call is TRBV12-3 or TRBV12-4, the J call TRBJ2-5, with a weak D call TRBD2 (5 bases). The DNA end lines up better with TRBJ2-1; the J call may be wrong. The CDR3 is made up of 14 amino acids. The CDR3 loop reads CASSLAGAQETQFF. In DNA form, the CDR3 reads TGTGCCAGCAGTTTAGCGGGAGCCCAAGAGACCCAGTTCTTC.

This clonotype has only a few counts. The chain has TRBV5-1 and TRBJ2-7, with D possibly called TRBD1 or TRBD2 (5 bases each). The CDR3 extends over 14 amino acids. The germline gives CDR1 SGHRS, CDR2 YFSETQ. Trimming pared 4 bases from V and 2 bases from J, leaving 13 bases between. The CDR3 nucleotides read TGCGCCAGCAGCCTGGGACGGGCAACCTACGAGCAGTACTTC. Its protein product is CASSLGRATYEQYF.

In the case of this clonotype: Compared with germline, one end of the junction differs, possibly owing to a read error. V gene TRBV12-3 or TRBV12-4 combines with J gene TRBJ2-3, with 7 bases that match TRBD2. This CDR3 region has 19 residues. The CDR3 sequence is CASSIAWISGLDSTDTQYF. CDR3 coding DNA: TGTGCCAGCAGTATAGCTTGGATCAGCGGACTAGATTCCACAGATACGCAGTATTTT.

The CDR3 DNA follows: TGTGCCAGCTCTTTAAGGGTGGGACAGCAAGAGACCCAGTACTTC. Its protein product is CASSLRVGQQETQYF. V is TRBV10-3 and J is TRBJ2-5; 7 nucleotides agree with TRBD1. The germline V gene encodes CDR1 ENHRY and CDR2 SYGVKD. This CDR3 has 15 amino acids. After removal of 10 bases from V and 2 bases from J, the junction contained 13 bases not matched to a gene.

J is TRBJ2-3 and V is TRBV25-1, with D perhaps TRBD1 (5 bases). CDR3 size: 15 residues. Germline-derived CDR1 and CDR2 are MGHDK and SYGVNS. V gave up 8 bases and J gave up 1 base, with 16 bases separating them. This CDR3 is CASGQGSFGTDTQYF. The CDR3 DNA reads TGTGCCAGCGGGCAGGGTTCCTTTGGCACAGATACGCAGTATTTT.

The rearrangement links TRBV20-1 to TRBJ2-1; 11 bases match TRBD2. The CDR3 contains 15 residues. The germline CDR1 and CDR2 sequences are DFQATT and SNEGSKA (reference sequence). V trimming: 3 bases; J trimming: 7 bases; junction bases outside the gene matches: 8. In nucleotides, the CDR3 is TGCAGTGCTAGGGTACTAGCGGGAGTCCAGAATGAGCAGTTCTTC. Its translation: CSARVLAGVQNEQFF.

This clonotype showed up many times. The chain's CDR3 is CASSTGLQTGYNEQFF. DNA for the CDR3: TGCGCCAGCAGCACGGGACTCCAAACGGGCTACAATGAGCAGTTCTTC. The chain combines TRBV5-1 with TRBJ2-1; weak D call: TRBD2 (6 bases). V was trimmed by 4 bases and J by 3 bases, leaving 17 bases between them. Germline CDR1 and CDR2: SGHRS and YFSETQ. The CDR3 loop spans 16 amino acids.